This TCR beta chain is from a study of siplizumab effects on memory and regulatory T cells. Study findings and constraints: Mappable alloreactive CD4+ clones came from Treg cells about 65% of the time on average with siplizumab, against approximately 25% in controls.

Only in-frame clones appear in the TCRdb table, and some are missing; sequencing was by immunoSEQ multiplex PCR. The sample includes about 100,000 clones, 94% of them seen just once. Regarding this clone: Its target is not known.

The CDR3 spans 14 residues. Between the trimmed V and J ends, which lost 0 bases and 1 base, there was a span of 7 bases. Germline-derived CDR1 and CDR2 are SGHRS and YFSETQ. Sequencing was done on a sample of Tregs sorted from blood. This receptor was obtained from a human donor in good health. This chain uses TRBV5-1 with TRBJ1-1; D is perhaps TRBD1 (5 bases). DNA for the CDR3: TGCGCCAGCAGCTTGGCCACAGGGAACACTGAAGCTTTCTTT. Translation gives CASSLATGNTEAFF. Full variable domain (outside the CDR3, taken from reference TRBV5-1 and TRBJ1-1): KAGVTQTPRYLIKTRGQQVTLSCSPISGHRSVSWYQQTPGQGLQFLFEYFSETQRNKGNFPGRFSGRQFSNSRSEMNVSTLELGDSALYLCASSLATGNTEAFFGQGTRLTVV.